These T cell receptor beta chains were read from a single sample in a study of cytomegalovirus exposure and HLA in healthy donors. Libraries were prepared by immunoSEQ multiplex PCR; TCRdb keeps only in-frame clonotypes and omits some of them. The sample holds 90,000 to 150,000 clones, about 80% seen once. The material sequenced was PBMCs. The receptors were sampled from a woman in her forties in good health and CMV-seropositive. The CDR3 runs from the conserved cysteine through the conserved F or W. Each record gives: CDR3 protein, CDR3 DNA, V gene, J gene, clone size, D gene, CDR3 length. A D gene is named only where the DNA matches it firmly. Where a row states a size, it is once, few, many or the class of an expanded clone; other rows omit it.

cdr3_aa: CATSRDRSSYEQYF; cdr3_nt: TGTGCCACCAGCAGAGACAGAAGCTCCTACGAGCAGTACTTC; v_call: TRBV15; j_call: TRBJ2-7; clone_size: -; d_call: -; cdr3_length: 14
cdr3_aa: CASSRDRGDTEAFF; cdr3_nt: TGTGCCAGCAGTCGGGACAGGGGGGATACTGAAGCTTTCTTT; v_call: TRBV6-5; j_call: TRBJ1-1; clone_size: -; d_call: TRBD1; cdr3_length: 14
cdr3_aa: CASSFTGTEAFF; cdr3_nt: TGCGCCAGCAGTTTCACCGGGACAGAAGCTTTCTTT; v_call: TRBV10-1; j_call: TRBJ1-1; clone_size: few; d_call: -; cdr3_length: 12
cdr3_aa: CASSQAGGSDTQYF; cdr3_nt: TGCGCCAGCAGCCAAGCGGGGGGATCAGATACGCAGTATTTT; v_call: TRBV4-1; j_call: TRBJ2-3; clone_size: -; d_call: TRBD2; cdr3_length: 14
cdr3_aa: CASGDPTDTQYF; cdr3_nt: TGTGCCTCGGGGGACCCCACAGATACGCAGTATTTT; v_call: TRBV19; j_call: TRBJ2-3; clone_size: once; d_call: -; cdr3_length: 12
cdr3_aa: CASSTWTSGGAETQYF; cdr3_nt: TGTGCCAGCAGCACCTGGACTAGCGGGGGGGCAGAGACCCAGTACTTC; v_call: TRBV7-9; j_call: TRBJ2-5; clone_size: -; d_call: TRBD2; cdr3_length: 16
cdr3_aa: CASSLRGGGDTQYF; cdr3_nt: TGCGCCAGCAGCTTACGAGGGGGCGGGGATACGCAGTATTTT; v_call: TRBV5-1; j_call: TRBJ2-3; clone_size: -; d_call: TRBD1; cdr3_length: 14
cdr3_aa: CASTLLQGAGEKLFF; cdr3_nt: TGTGCCAGCACCCTACTTCAGGGGGCGGGTGAAAAACTGTTTTTT; v_call: TRBV6-1; j_call: TRBJ1-4; clone_size: -; d_call: TRBD1; cdr3_length: 15
cdr3_aa: CASSLQGQGGEKLFF; cdr3_nt: TGCGCCAGCAGCTTACAGGGACAGGGTGGGGAAAAACTGTTTTTT; v_call: TRBV5-1; j_call: TRBJ1-4; clone_size: few; d_call: TRBD1; cdr3_length: 15
cdr3_aa: CASSIASGAMNTEAFF; cdr3_nt: TGTGCCAGTAGTATAGCGTCAGGGGCTATGAACACTGAAGCTTTCTTT; v_call: TRBV19; j_call: TRBJ1-1; clone_size: -; d_call: -; cdr3_length: 16
cdr3_aa: CASSWDRGNTEAFF; cdr3_nt: TGTGCCAGCAGCTGGGACAGGGGGAACACTGAAGCTTTCTTT; v_call: TRBV7-8; j_call: TRBJ1-1; clone_size: -; d_call: TRBD1; cdr3_length: 14
cdr3_aa: CASSQDGLENTEAFF; cdr3_nt: TGTGCCAGCAGCCAAGATGGTCTAGAGAACACTGAAGCTTTCTTT; v_call: TRBV14; j_call: TRBJ1-1; clone_size: -; d_call: -; cdr3_length: 15
cdr3_aa: CASSLEGQGNTEAFF; cdr3_nt: TGTGCCAGCAGCTTAGAGGGACAGGGGAACACTGAAGCTTTCTTT; v_call: TRBV7-9; j_call: TRBJ1-1; clone_size: -; d_call: TRBD1; cdr3_length: 15
cdr3_aa: CASSNSLTYQAQHF; cdr3_nt: TGTGCCAGCAGCAATTCGCTGACGTATCAGGCCCAGCATTTT; v_call: TRBV5-6; j_call: TRBJ1-5; clone_size: -; d_call: -; cdr3_length: 14
cdr3_aa: CASSGRISGFYTF; cdr3_nt: TGTGCCAGCAGTGGGCGGATTTCGGGTTTCTACACCTTC; v_call: TRBV6-1; j_call: TRBJ1-2; clone_size: -; d_call: -; cdr3_length: 13
cdr3_aa: CASSLADWASGASYEQYF; cdr3_nt: TGTGCCAGCAGTTTGGCGGACTGGGCTAGCGGGGCTTCCTACGAGCAGTACTTC; v_call: TRBV28; j_call: TRBJ2-7; clone_size: -; d_call: TRBD2; cdr3_length: 18
cdr3_aa: CASSQDSFGGGTTDTQYF; cdr3_nt: TGCGCCAGCAGCCAAGATTCCTTTGGCGGGGGGACCACAGATACGCAGTATTTT; v_call: TRBV4-1; j_call: TRBJ2-3; clone_size: once; d_call: TRBD2; cdr3_length: 18
cdr3_aa: CASSFAGGRTTDTQYF; cdr3_nt: TGTGCCAGCAGCTTCGCAGGAGGCCGCACCACAGATACGCAGTATTTT; v_call: TRBV11-2; j_call: TRBJ2-3; clone_size: -; d_call: -; cdr3_length: 16
cdr3_aa: CASSGTGNQPQHF; cdr3_nt: TGCGCCAGCAGTGGGACAGGGAATCAGCCCCAGCATTTT; v_call: TRBV10-2; j_call: TRBJ1-5; clone_size: -; d_call: TRBD1; cdr3_length: 13
cdr3_aa: CASRTDRNTEAFF; cdr3_nt: TGTGCCAGCCGGACGGACAGGAACACTGAAGCTTTCTTT; v_call: TRBV6-6; j_call: TRBJ1-1; clone_size: few; d_call: -; cdr3_length: 13
cdr3_aa: CASQIGADTQYF; cdr3_nt: TGTGCCAGCCAAATCGGGGCAGATACGCAGTATTTT; v_call: TRBV2; j_call: TRBJ2-3; clone_size: many; d_call: -; cdr3_length: 12
cdr3_aa: CAVRRDSSTDTQYF; cdr3_nt: TGTGCCGTCCGTAGAGACAGTTCCACAGATACGCAGTATTTT; v_call: TRBV10-3; j_call: TRBJ2-3; clone_size: -; d_call: -; cdr3_length: 14
cdr3_aa: CASSLGTSGDTQYF; cdr3_nt: TGTGCCAGCAGCTTGGGGACTAGCGGAGATACGCAGTATTTT; v_call: TRBV5-6; j_call: TRBJ2-3; clone_size: few; d_call: TRBD2; cdr3_length: 14
cdr3_aa: CASSEVGRGNGYTF; cdr3_nt: TGTGCCAGCAGTGAAGTGGGCAGGGGGAATGGCTACACCTTC; v_call: TRBV6-5; j_call: TRBJ1-2; clone_size: -; d_call: TRBD1; cdr3_length: 14
cdr3_aa: CASGRINTEAFF; cdr3_nt: TGTGCCAGCGGCAGGATAAACACTGAAGCTTTCTTT; v_call: TRBV5-4; j_call: TRBJ1-1; clone_size: few; d_call: -; cdr3_length: 12
cdr3_aa: CASKRGSSGNTIYF; cdr3_nt: TGTGCCAGTAAGCGCGGCAGCTCTGGAAACACCATATATTTT; v_call: TRBV19; j_call: TRBJ1-3; clone_size: -; d_call: -; cdr3_length: 14
cdr3_aa: CASSQELAQETQYF; cdr3_nt: TGCGCCAGCAGCCAAGAGCTAGCGCAAGAGACCCAGTACTTC; v_call: TRBV4-1; j_call: TRBJ2-5; clone_size: -; d_call: -; cdr3_length: 14